The rows below give T cell receptor beta chains drawn from one sample of a study of shared clonotypes between healthy human individuals. Using immunoSEQ multiplex PCR, the repertoire was profiled, and TCRdb retains in-frame clones only, with some absent. The repertoire holds roughly 2.4 million clones, with under 97% as singletons. Sequencing was performed on naive CD4+ T cells sorted from blood. These receptors originate from a man aged 18 to 35 in good health. The CDR3 runs from the conserved cysteine through the conserved F or W. The size field is filled for only some rows; it gives once, few, many or a size class.

TRBJ2-7,TRBV10-2,.,CASSSSGGVGGEQYF
TRBJ2-5,TRBV7-9,once,CASSQPPGPQYF
TRBJ2-7,TRBV7-9,once,CASSLDREKYF
TRBJ1-4,TRBV18,.,CASSPARTNEKLFF
TRBJ2-7,TRBV5-4,.,CASSLAGTGTYEQYF
TRBJ1-6,TRBV11-3,.,CASSLHRDSPLHF
TRBJ1-1,TRBV2,.,CASSDRGALNTEAFF
TRBJ1-3,TRBV9,once,CASSPEGTPGNTIYF
TRBJ2-3,TRBV5-5,.,CASSLGGLAGTDTQYF
TRBJ1-6,TRBV19,.,CASSRTGNSPLHF
TRBJ2-7,TRBV27,.,CASSLSGGGYEQYF
TRBJ2-5,TRBV27,.,CASRRDTQETQYF
TRBJ2-5,TRBV4-1,.,CASSQEPSGAVGETQYF
TRBJ1-4,TRBV5-1,.,CASSLGALPGANEKLFF
TRBJ2-7,TRBV6-5,.,CASSYFSSGAYEQYF
TRBJ1-2,TRBV28,.,CASSLLYLRLDGYTF
TRBJ2-2,TRBV28,.,CASGTGGTGELFF
TRBJ1-2,TRBV30,.,CAWKFPGVRGYTF
TRBJ2-7,TRBV7-9,.,CASTLRSEQYF
TRBJ2-7,TRBV27,.,CASSIAGTGPYEQYF
TRBJ1-2,TRBV27,once,CASSLVGGQGGLRGYTF
TRBJ2-7,TRBV19,.,CASANRSSYEQYF
TRBJ2-7,TRBV6-1,.,CATRPHNSYEQYF
TRBJ1-6,TRBV5-6,.,CASRGRTGYDSPLHF
TRBJ1-5,TRBV6-1,.,CAVLVNRVSRQPQHF
TRBJ2-7,TRBV6-5,.,CASSYSGDRGLYEQYF
TRBJ1-1,TRBV6-1,.,CASSEGLGMNTEAFF
TRBJ2-7,TRBV25-1,.,CASTGDSYEQYF
TRBJ2-6,TRBV28,.,CASTAGGANVLTF
TRBJ2-6,TRBV5-1,.,CASSSSRDRVGANVLTF
TRBJ2-7,TRBV11-2,.,CASSSTGVGHYEQYF
TRBJ1-2,TRBV27,.,CASSLRDGRGYTF
TRBJ2-1,TRBV7-9,.,CASSLDSGRWQTYNEQFF
TRBJ2-5,TRBV5-1,.,CASSVSLDGTQYF
TRBJ1-2,TRBV25-1,.,CASSGEIRRGYTF
TRBJ2-6,TRBV7-9,once,CASSLTGSGANVLTF
TRBJ2-5,TRBV5-4,.,CASSLTSSVQETQYF
TRBJ2-7,TRBV29-1,.,CSVSAGAPYEQYF
TRBJ1-2,TRBV9,.,CASSALGYGYTF
TRBJ2-3,TRBV7-9,once,CASSSGTSGRAALNTQYF